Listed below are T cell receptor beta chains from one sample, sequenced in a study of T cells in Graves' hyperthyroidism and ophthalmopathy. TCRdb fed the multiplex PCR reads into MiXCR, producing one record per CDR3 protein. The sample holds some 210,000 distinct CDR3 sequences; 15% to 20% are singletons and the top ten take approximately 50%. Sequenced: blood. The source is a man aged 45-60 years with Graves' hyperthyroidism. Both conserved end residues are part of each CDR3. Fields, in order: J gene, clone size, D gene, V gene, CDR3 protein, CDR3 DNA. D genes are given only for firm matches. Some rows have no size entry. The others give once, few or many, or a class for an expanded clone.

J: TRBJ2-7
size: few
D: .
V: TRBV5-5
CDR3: CASSLAEILTYEQYF
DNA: TGTGCCAGCAGCTTGGCGGAGATTCTAACCTACGAGCAGTACTTC

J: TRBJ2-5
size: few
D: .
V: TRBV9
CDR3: CASSPVPDLRQETQYF
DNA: TGTGCCAGCAGCCCTGTGCCGGACTTGCGCCAAGAGACCCAGTACTTC

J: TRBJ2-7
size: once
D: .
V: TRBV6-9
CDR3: CASSYPSQGYSYEQYF
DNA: TGTGCCAGCAGTTACCCCTCGCAGGGTTACTCCTACGAGCAGTACTTC

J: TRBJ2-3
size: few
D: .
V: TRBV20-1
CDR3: CSAPRNSDTQYF
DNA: TGCAGTGCTCCCCGAAATTCAGATACGCAGTATTTT

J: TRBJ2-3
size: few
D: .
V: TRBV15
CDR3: CATSRDRSSPDTQYF
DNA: TGTGCCACCAGCAGAGATCGGTCTAGTCCAGATACGCAGTATTTT

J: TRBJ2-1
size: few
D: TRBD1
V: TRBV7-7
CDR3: CASSPDRDTEQFF
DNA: TGTGCTAGCAGCCCCGACAGGGACACTGAGCAGTTCTTC

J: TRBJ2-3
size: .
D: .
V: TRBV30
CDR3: CAWRFASTDTQYF
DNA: TGTGCCTGGAGGTTCGCTAGCACAGATACGCAGTATTTT

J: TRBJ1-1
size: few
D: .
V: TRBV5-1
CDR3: CASTRDSSNTEAFF
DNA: TGCGCCAGCACCCGGGACTCCTCGAACACTGAAGCTTTCTTT

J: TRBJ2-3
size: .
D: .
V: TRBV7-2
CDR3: CASSQRDSTDTQYF
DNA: TGTGCCAGCAGCCAACGGGACTCCACAGATACGCAGTATTTT

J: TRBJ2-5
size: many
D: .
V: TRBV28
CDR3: CASLGEQETQYF
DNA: TGTGCCAGTCTAGGCGAGCAAGAGACCCAGTACTTC

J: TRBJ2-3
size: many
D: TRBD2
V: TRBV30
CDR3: CALPGLAALTDTQYF
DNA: TGTGCCTTACCGGGACTAGCGGCCCTCACAGATACGCAGTATTTT

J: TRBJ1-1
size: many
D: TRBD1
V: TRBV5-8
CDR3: CASRGAGGGYTEAFF
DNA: TGTGCCAGCAGAGGGGCAGGGGGAGGTTACACTGAAGCTTTCTTT

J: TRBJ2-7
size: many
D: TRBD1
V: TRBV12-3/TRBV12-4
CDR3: CASRTGTGAYEQYF
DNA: TGTGCCAGCAGGACCGGGACAGGGGCATACGAGCAGTACTTC

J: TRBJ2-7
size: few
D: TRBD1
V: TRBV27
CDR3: CASSLDRDHEQYF
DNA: TGTGCCAGCTCCCTGGACAGGGACCACGAGCAGTACTTC

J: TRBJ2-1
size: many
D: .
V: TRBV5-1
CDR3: CASSSGPSRDNEQFF
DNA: TGCGCCAGCAGCTCAGGGCCGTCAAGGGACAATGAGCAGTTCTTC

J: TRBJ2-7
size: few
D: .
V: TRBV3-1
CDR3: CASSQVFRRNTTYEQYF
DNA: TGTGCCAGCAGCCAAGTGTTTCGGCGAAATACCACCTACGAGCAGTACTTC

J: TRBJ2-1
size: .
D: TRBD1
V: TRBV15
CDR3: CATSRDLATGGEQFF
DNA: TGTGCCACCAGCAGGGACCTTGCCACAGGGGGCGAGCAGTTCTTC

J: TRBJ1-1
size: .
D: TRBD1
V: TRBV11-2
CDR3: CASSLRRFGRGRNTEAFF
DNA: TGTGCCAGCAGCTTAAGGAGGTTTGGCAGGGGGAGGAACACTGAAGCTTTCTTT

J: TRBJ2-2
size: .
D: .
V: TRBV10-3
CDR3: CAISGKLQGNTGELFF
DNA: TGTGCCATCAGTGGGAAGTTGCAGGGTAACACCGGGGAGCTGTTTTTT

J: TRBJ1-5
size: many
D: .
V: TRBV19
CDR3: CASREVGGNQGNQPQHF
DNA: TGTGCCAGTAGAGAAGTGGGGGGAAATCAGGGCAATCAGCCCCAGCATTTT

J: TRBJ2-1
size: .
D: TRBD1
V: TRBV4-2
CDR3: CASSRTGAGGNEQFF
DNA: TGTGCCAGCAGCCGTACCGGGGCAGGGGGCAATGAGCAGTTCTTC

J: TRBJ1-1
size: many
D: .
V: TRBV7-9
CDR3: CASSLLQGETEAFF
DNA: TGTGCCAGCAGCTTATTACAGGGTGAGACTGAAGCTTTCTTT

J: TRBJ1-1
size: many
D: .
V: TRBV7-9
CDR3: CASSSVSEAFF
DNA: TGTGCCAGCAGCTCTGTCTCTGAAGCTTTCTTT

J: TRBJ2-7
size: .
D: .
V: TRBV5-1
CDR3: CASSLGSGWNEQYF
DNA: TGCGCCAGCAGCTTGGGATCTGGGTGGAACGAGCAGTACTTC